These T cell receptor beta chains were read from a single sample in a study of a mutant IDH1 vaccine in newly diagnosed glioma. These receptors' antigens are unknown. Clones were read by immunoSEQ multiplex PCR, and TCRdb kept only the in-frame ones, dropping some. Of tens of thousands of clones detected, 80% appear once; the ten largest clones hold approximately 5.9%. Specimen: PBMCs, collected from a glioma patient whose treatment included an IDH1 peptide vaccine. The receptors here all came from a man in his fifties with glioma. Both conserved end residues are part of each CDR3. D genes are given only for firm matches. Rows give clone size only sometimes, using once, few, many, or a class for an expanded clone.

D gene: -; V gene: TRBV19; clone size: -; J gene: TRBJ1-3; CDR3 DNA: TGTGCCAGTATGATCGAGGGTGGTGGAAACACCATATATTTT; CDR3 protein: CASMIEGGGNTIYF
D gene: TRBD1; V gene: TRBV7-8; clone size: -; J gene: TRBJ2-5; CDR3 DNA: TGTGCCAGCCAACCTACCCCCTGGGACAGGGATAAGACCCAGTACTTC; CDR3 protein: CASQPTPWDRDKTQYF
D gene: -; V gene: TRBV11-2; clone size: -; J gene: TRBJ2-3; CDR3 DNA: TGTGCCAGCAGCAACAGTCTAACGCAGTATTTT; CDR3 protein: CASSNSLTQYF
D gene: -; V gene: TRBV11-3; clone size: -; J gene: TRBJ1-1; CDR3 DNA: TGTGCCAGCAGCTTCCACCCTTCCTTGAGGAACACTGAAGCTTTCTTT; CDR3 protein: CASSFHPSLRNTEAFF
D gene: TRBD2; V gene: TRBV6-1; clone size: -; J gene: TRBJ2-5; CDR3 DNA: TGTGCCAGCAGTGTCCGGGGGGAGCTATTGCAAGAGACCCAGTACTTC; CDR3 protein: CASSVRGELLQETQYF
D gene: -; V gene: TRBV29-1; clone size: -; J gene: TRBJ2-1; CDR3 DNA: TGCAGCGTCCTCCTCACCGCCTATAGCTCCTACAATGAGCAGTTCTTC; CDR3 protein: CSVLLTAYSSYNEQFF
D gene: TRBD2; V gene: TRBV27; clone size: -; J gene: TRBJ2-1; CDR3 DNA: TGTGCCAGCAGTTTGCGGCGGGAGGGTTTGAATGAGCAGTTCTTC; CDR3 protein: CASSLRREGLNEQFF
D gene: TRBD2; V gene: TRBV7-8; clone size: -; J gene: TRBJ2-5; CDR3 DNA: TGTGCCGGAAAGGCTAGCGGGAGAACAGAGACCCAGTACTTC; CDR3 protein: CAGKASGRTETQYF
D gene: -; V gene: TRBV5-6; clone size: -; J gene: TRBJ1-2; CDR3 DNA: TGTGCCAGCAGCTTCGGGTATGGCTACACCTTC; CDR3 protein: CASSFGYGYTF
D gene: -; V gene: TRBV14; clone size: -; J gene: TRBJ2-7; CDR3 DNA: TGTGCCAGCAGCCAAGGAAGGCAGGGGAGATACGAGCAGTACTTC; CDR3 protein: CASSQGRQGRYEQYF
D gene: -; V gene: TRBV28; clone size: -; J gene: TRBJ1-5; CDR3 DNA: TGTGCCAGCAGTTCGTTTAAGGGCGCCCTTAATCAGCCCCAGCATTTT; CDR3 protein: CASSSFKGALNQPQHF
D gene: -; V gene: TRBV5-1; clone size: -; J gene: TRBJ2-2; CDR3 DNA: TGCGCCAGCAGCTTGATGGGGTGGGACACCGGGGAGCTGTTTTTT; CDR3 protein: CASSLMGWDTGELFF
D gene: TRBD1; V gene: TRBV29-1; clone size: few; J gene: TRBJ1-1; CDR3 DNA: TGCAGCGGGGGACAGCTGAACACTGAAGCTTTCTTT; CDR3 protein: CSGGQLNTEAFF
D gene: -; V gene: TRBV7-9; clone size: once; J gene: TRBJ2-1; CDR3 DNA: TGTGCCAGCAGCACCAGACAGCTCTCCGAGCAGTTCTTC; CDR3 protein: CASSTRQLSEQFF
D gene: -; V gene: TRBV5-1; clone size: -; J gene: TRBJ1-1; CDR3 DNA: TGCGCCAGCAGCTTGGGCTCGGGGATGAACACTGAAGCTTTCTTT; CDR3 protein: CASSLGSGMNTEAFF
D gene: TRBD2; V gene: TRBV7-8; clone size: -; J gene: TRBJ2-2; CDR3 DNA: TGTGCCAGCAGCCCCCGGACTAGCGGGACCGGACCCGGGGAGCTGTTTTTT; CDR3 protein: CASSPRTSGTGPGELFF
D gene: -; V gene: TRBV25-1; clone size: -; J gene: TRBJ1-3; CDR3 DNA: TGTGCCAGCAGTGCCTTCGGGGGTAGGGGAAACACCATATATTTT; CDR3 protein: CASSAFGGRGNTIYF
D gene: TRBD1; V gene: TRBV5-1; clone size: -; J gene: TRBJ1-1; CDR3 DNA: TGCGCCAGCAGCGGGACAGGGGGAAATACTGAAGCTTTCTTT; CDR3 protein: CASSGTGGNTEAFF
D gene: -; V gene: TRBV7-9; clone size: -; J gene: TRBJ1-3; CDR3 DNA: TGTGCCTCGGGGGTTTCTGGAAACACCATATATTTT; CDR3 protein: CASGVSGNTIYF
D gene: -; V gene: TRBV11-2; clone size: -; J gene: TRBJ2-7; CDR3 DNA: TGTGCCAGCAGCTACGGGACATCGGAAGAGCAGTACTTC; CDR3 protein: CASSYGTSEEQYF
D gene: -; V gene: TRBV7-3; clone size: -; J gene: TRBJ2-5; CDR3 DNA: TGTGCCAGCAGCTTACGGGAGAAAGAGACCCAGTACTTC; CDR3 protein: CASSLREKETQYF
D gene: -; V gene: TRBV14; clone size: -; J gene: TRBJ2-7; CDR3 DNA: TGTGCCAGCAGCCAAGACCCCCAGGGCCTACCCCGGGAGCAGTACTTC; CDR3 protein: CASSQDPQGLPREQYF
D gene: -; V gene: TRBV18; clone size: -; J gene: TRBJ1-1; CDR3 DNA: TGTGCCAGCTCACCCCCGGGGACTGAAGCTTTCTTT; CDR3 protein: CASSPPGTEAFF
D gene: -; V gene: TRBV5-4; clone size: -; J gene: TRBJ1-2; CDR3 DNA: TGTGCCAGCAGCTTTGGGCAACTAAACTATGGCTACACCTTC; CDR3 protein: CASSFGQLNYGYTF
D gene: -; V gene: TRBV6-5; clone size: -; J gene: TRBJ2-1; CDR3 DNA: TGTGCCAGGGTACATGAGCAGTTCTTC; CDR3 protein: CARVHEQFF
D gene: -; V gene: TRBV29-1; clone size: -; J gene: TRBJ2-7; CDR3 DNA: TGCAGCGTTCGGGACAATGTAGGCTACGAGCAGTACTTC; CDR3 protein: CSVRDNVGYEQYF
D gene: -; V gene: TRBV5-1; clone size: -; J gene: TRBJ2-5; CDR3 DNA: TGCGCCAGCAGCCCCCTAGGGGGGGCGGGGGAGACCCAGTACTTC; CDR3 protein: CASSPLGGAGETQYF
D gene: -; V gene: TRBV7-9; clone size: medium-sized; J gene: TRBJ1-4; CDR3 DNA: TGTGCCAGCAGCCGGGGGGCAACTAATGAAAAACTGTTTTTT; CDR3 protein: CASSRGATNEKLFF
D gene: TRBD1; V gene: TRBV6-6; clone size: -; J gene: TRBJ1-5; CDR3 DNA: TGTGCCAGCAGTCTGACAGGGCCCCGTCAGCCCCAGCATTTT; CDR3 protein: CASSLTGPRQPQHF
D gene: TRBD2; V gene: TRBV7-9; clone size: -; J gene: TRBJ2-3; CDR3 DNA: TGTGCCAGCAGCTCCAGGCCGGGACTAGGACGCACAGATACGCAGTATTTT; CDR3 protein: CASSSRPGLGRTDTQYF
D gene: -; V gene: TRBV5-1; clone size: -; J gene: TRBJ1-2; CDR3 DNA: TGCGCCAGCAGCTTGGTGGGGGGGCGAACGAATGGCTACACCTTC; CDR3 protein: CASSLVGGRTNGYTF
D gene: -; V gene: TRBV7-8; clone size: -; J gene: TRBJ2-5; CDR3 DNA: TGTGCCAGCAGCTCTAGGGAGACCCAGTACTTC; CDR3 protein: CASSSRETQYF
D gene: TRBD1; V gene: TRBV28; clone size: few; J gene: TRBJ1-1; CDR3 DNA: TGTGCCAGCAGTTTACCGACAGGGGGCACTGAAGCTTTCTTT; CDR3 protein: CASSLPTGGTEAFF
D gene: -; V gene: TRBV9; clone size: -; J gene: TRBJ1-4; CDR3 DNA: TGTGCCAGCAGCGTAGGTAAAAGGCTTGGTAATGAAAAACTGTTTTTT; CDR3 protein: CASSVGKRLGNEKLFF
D gene: TRBD1; V gene: TRBV7-8; clone size: -; J gene: TRBJ2-5; CDR3 DNA: TGTGCCAGCAGCCAAGGGACAGTACAAGAGACCCAGTACTTC; CDR3 protein: CASSQGTVQETQYF
D gene: -; V gene: TRBV18; clone size: -; J gene: TRBJ2-2; CDR3 DNA: TGTGCCAGCTCACCGGACAGGAACACCGGGGAGCTGTTTTTT; CDR3 protein: CASSPDRNTGELFF
D gene: -; V gene: TRBV7-2; clone size: -; J gene: TRBJ2-7; CDR3 DNA: TGTGCCAGCAGCCCGGGACGGACTTTTACCTACGAGCAGTACTTC; CDR3 protein: CASSPGRTFTYEQYF
D gene: -; V gene: TRBV9; clone size: -; J gene: TRBJ1-6; CDR3 DNA: TGTGCCAGCAGCGTAGGGGAGCGTTCACCCCTCCACTTT; CDR3 protein: CASSVGERSPLHF
D gene: -; V gene: TRBV5-4; clone size: -; J gene: TRBJ2-5; CDR3 DNA: TGTGCCAGCAGCTCGGGTAGCGGACAAGAGACCCAGTACTTC; CDR3 protein: CASSSGSGQETQYF
D gene: -; V gene: TRBV12-5; clone size: -; J gene: TRBJ1-1; CDR3 DNA: TGTGCTAGTGGTTTGGGGACATTGGTTCTTAACACTGAAGCTTTCTTT; CDR3 protein: CASGLGTLVLNTEAFF
D gene: -; V gene: TRBV18; clone size: -; J gene: TRBJ2-7; CDR3 DNA: TGTGCCAGCTCACCTTCCTCCGGGGCCCCCTACGAGCAGTACTTC; CDR3 protein: CASSPSSGAPYEQYF
D gene: -; V gene: TRBV4-1; clone size: -; J gene: TRBJ1-3; CDR3 DNA: TGCGCCAGCAGCCACGGACAGTCTTCTGGAAACACCATATATTTT; CDR3 protein: CASSHGQSSGNTIYF
D gene: -; V gene: TRBV2; clone size: once; J gene: TRBJ1-3; CDR3 DNA: TGTGCCAGCAGTGGCGACCGCGGAAACACCATATATTTT; CDR3 protein: CASSGDRGNTIYF
D gene: -; V gene: TRBV27; clone size: -; J gene: TRBJ2-7; CDR3 DNA: TGTGCCAGCAGTATACAGCTGAACTCCTACGAGCAGTACTTC; CDR3 protein: CASSIQLNSYEQYF